This entry lists 2 T cell receptor beta chains sequenced from one sample in a study of CD8 T cells in ankylosing spondylitis. Each CDR3 protein is one row after TCRdb ran MiXCR on the 5' RACE reads. Of 200,000 or so distinct CDR3 sequences listed, approximately 18% are singletons. Material: blood, either unsorted or a sorted T cell fraction (not recorded which). These receptors were taken from a male donor between 10 and 30 years old with ankylosing spondylitis or in good health (not recorded which).

Many counts were recorded for this clonotype. The chain recombines TRBV29-1 with TRBJ2-2; 7 nucleotides line up with TRBD1. V lost 6 bases, J lost 0 bases, and 4 bases stayed unmatched. The CDR3 runs 14 residues. In germline, CDR1 is SQVTM, CDR2 ANQGSEA. The CDR3 reads CSVTGAANTGELFF. DNA for the CDR3: TGCAGCGTCACAGGGGCAGCGAACACCGGGGAGCTGTTTTTT.

Many counts were recorded for this clonotype. The chain is built from TRBV4-1 and TRBJ2-3; TRBD2 aligns across 8 bases. The germline V gene has CDR1 MGHRA and CDR2 YSYEKL. V lost 0 bases to trimming and J lost 2 bases; unmatched junction nucleotides: 10. This CDR3 spans 18 amino acids. CDR3 nucleotide sequence: TGCGCCAGCAGCCAAGATCCACTAGCGGAAACAATCACAGATACGCAGTATTTT. The encoded protein is CASSQDPLAETITDTQYF.